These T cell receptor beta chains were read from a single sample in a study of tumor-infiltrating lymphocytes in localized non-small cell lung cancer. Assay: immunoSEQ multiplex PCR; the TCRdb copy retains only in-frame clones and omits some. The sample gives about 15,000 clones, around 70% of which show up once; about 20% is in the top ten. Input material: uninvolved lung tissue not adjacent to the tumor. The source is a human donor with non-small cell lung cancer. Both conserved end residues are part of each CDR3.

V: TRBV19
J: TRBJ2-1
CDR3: CASSIGLFFEQFF

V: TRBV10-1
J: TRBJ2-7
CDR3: CASIKRGDSRDEQYF

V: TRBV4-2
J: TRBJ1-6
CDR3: CASSQERDGDLHF

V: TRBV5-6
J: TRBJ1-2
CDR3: CASSLQGPSGYTF

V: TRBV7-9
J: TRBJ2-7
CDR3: CASSFAGGGEQYF

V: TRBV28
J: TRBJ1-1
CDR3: CASTHRQGGITEAFF

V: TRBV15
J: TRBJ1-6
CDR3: CATRGQANSPLHF

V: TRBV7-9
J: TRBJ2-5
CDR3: CASSLVTSGKETQYF

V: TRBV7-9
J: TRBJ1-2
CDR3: CASSLASGGSAGYTF

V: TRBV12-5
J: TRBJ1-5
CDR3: CASGLGQGAMSNQPQHF

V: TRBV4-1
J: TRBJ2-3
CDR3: CASSQPYTGDGAWGRDTQYF

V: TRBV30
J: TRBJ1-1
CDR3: CAWSGDSGMNTEAFF

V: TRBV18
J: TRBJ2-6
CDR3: CASSPPRLAGSGANVLTF

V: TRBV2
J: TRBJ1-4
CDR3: CASSEEGNLINEKLFF

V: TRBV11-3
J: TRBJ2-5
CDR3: CASSFLETQYF

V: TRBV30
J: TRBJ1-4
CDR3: CAWSGGTVTEKLFF

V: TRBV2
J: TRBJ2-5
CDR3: CASSGAGGSETQYF

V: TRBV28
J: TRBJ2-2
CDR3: CASKLEFSTGELFF

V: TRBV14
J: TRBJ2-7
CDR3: CASSQGRWTPSSYEQYF

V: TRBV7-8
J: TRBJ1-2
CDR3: CASSLNRDSSNYGYTF

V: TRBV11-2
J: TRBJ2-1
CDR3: CASSLGGLAGSKVYNEQFF

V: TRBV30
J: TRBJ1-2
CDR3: CAWSVTSDGYTF

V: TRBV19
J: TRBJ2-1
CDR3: CASKDSQVGNEQFF

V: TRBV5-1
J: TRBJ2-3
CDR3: CASSSGQGGRDTQYF

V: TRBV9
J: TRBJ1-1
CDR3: CASSTQGDAEAFF

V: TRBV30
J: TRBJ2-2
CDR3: CAWSIWNTGELFF

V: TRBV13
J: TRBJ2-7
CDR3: CASSLTSGGLTAEQYF

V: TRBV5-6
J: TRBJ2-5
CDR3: CASSLWSGILQETQYF

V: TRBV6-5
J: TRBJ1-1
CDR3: CASSQRRGTEAFF

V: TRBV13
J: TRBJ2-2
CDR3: CAQRARDTGELFF

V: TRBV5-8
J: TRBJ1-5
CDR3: CASNRITGVSNQPQHF

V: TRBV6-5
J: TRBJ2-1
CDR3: CASRTGAPYNEQFF

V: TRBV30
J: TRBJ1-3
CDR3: CAWATGGIPGNTIYF

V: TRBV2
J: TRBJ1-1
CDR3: CASRRDGDTEAFF

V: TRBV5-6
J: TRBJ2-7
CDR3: CASRPQEIYEQYF

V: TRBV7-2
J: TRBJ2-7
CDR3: CASSLGGSGRRFYEQYF

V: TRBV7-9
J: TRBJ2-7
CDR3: CASSRTASGRSGTGEQYF

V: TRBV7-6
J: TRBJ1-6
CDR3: CASSVTGTGPPNNSPLHF